This is a list of T cell receptor beta chains from one sample in a study of blood T cell repertoires in COVID-19. Sequenced by immunoSEQ multiplex PCR; TCRdb stores in-frame clones only, minus some. The sample consists of about 120,000 clones, 75% to 90% of them appearing once. Source material: peripheral blood. The receptors originated from a woman aged 70-85 years with acute or convalescent COVID-19. Both conserved end residues are part of each CDR3. The order of the fields is clone size, J gene, V gene, D gene, CDR3 protein, CDR3 DNA. A D gene is named only where the DNA matches it firmly. Clone size is shown for a subset of rows, as once, few, many or a class of expanded clone.

. | TRBJ2-7 | TRBV7-8 | TRBD2 | CASSSLMTSGAYSYEQYF | TGTGCCAGCAGCTCTTTAATGACTAGCGGGGCATACTCCTACGAGCAGTACTTC
. | TRBJ2-3 | TRBV10-1 | . | CASSGGGTDTQYF | TGCGCCAGCAGTGGCGGTGGCACAGATACGCAGTATTTT
. | TRBJ2-1 | TRBV7-3 | TRBD2 | CASSLGFLAGSTYNEQFF | TGTGCCAGCAGCTTAGGCTTTCTAGCGGGGAGTACCTACAATGAGCAGTTCTTC
few | TRBJ1-6 | TRBV2 | . | CASRGPNQNSPLHF | TGTGCCAGCCGAGGGCCCAACCAAAATTCACCCCTCCACTTT
. | TRBJ1-5 | TRBV28 | . | CAGRRDSNQPQHF | TGTGCCGGACGCAGGGATAGCAATCAGCCCCAGCATTTT
. | TRBJ1-3 | TRBV9 | . | CASTTSEGSGNTIYF | TGTGCCAGCACCACCTCTGAGGGCTCTGGAAACACCATATATTTT
. | TRBJ1-1 | TRBV28 | TRBD1 | CASSSGQGNTEAFF | TGTGCCAGCAGTTCTGGACAGGGAAACACTGAAGCTTTCTTT
. | TRBJ2-1 | TRBV6-5 | . | CASRDTGGSYNEQFF | TGTGCCAGCAGGGATACCGGGGGCTCCTACAATGAGCAGTTCTTC
. | TRBJ1-4 | TRBV27 | . | CASSSLPGTTTNEKLFF | TGTGCCAGCAGTTCCCTCCCCGGGACAACAACTAATGAAAAACTGTTTTTT
. | TRBJ2-3 | TRBV20-1 | . | CSARISHTGYF | TGCAGTGCTAGGATAAGTCATACGGGGTATTTT
. | TRBJ1-4 | TRBV11-2 | TRBD1 | CASTRQGASNEKLFF | TGTGCCAGCACCCGACAGGGGGCGTCTAATGAAAAACTGTTTTTT
. | TRBJ1-5 | TRBV6-5 | TRBD1 | CASSYSRQGGNQPQHF | TGTGCCAGCAGTTACTCGAGACAGGGGGGCAATCAGCCCCAGCATTTT
. | TRBJ2-3 | TRBV2 | . | CASREQGQTDTQYF | TGTGCCAGCAGGGAACAGGGTCAGACAGATACGCAGTATTTT
once | TRBJ2-7 | TRBV3-1/TRBV3-2 | TRBD1 | CASSFVGQGAYEQYF | TGTGCCAGCAGCTTCGTGGGACAGGGGGCCTACGAGCAGTACTTC
. | TRBJ1-2 | TRBV27 | . | CASSPNSANYGYTF | TGTGCCAGCAGCCCTAATTCGGCTAACTATGGCTACACCTTC
. | TRBJ1-5 | TRBV2 | TRBD1 | CASTRETGGNQPQHF | TGTGCCAGCACTAGGGAGACAGGGGGCAATCAGCCCCAGCATTTT
. | TRBJ2-1 | TRBV27 | . | CASSLRGSYNEQFF | TGTGCCAGCAGTTTACGGGGGAGCTACAATGAGCAGTTCTTC
. | TRBJ2-5 | TRBV6-6 | TRBD2 | CASSRTSGETQYF | TGTGCCAGCAGTAGGACTAGCGGAGAGACCCAGTACTTC
. | TRBJ2-5 | TRBV10-3 | . | CAISGSVDRQETQYF | TGTGCCATCAGTGGGTCTGTTGACAGGCAAGAGACCCAGTACTTC
. | TRBJ2-5 | TRBV24-1 | . | CATSGGRVETQYF | TGTGCCACCAGTGGAGGCAGGGTGGAGACCCAGTACTTC
. | TRBJ2-1 | TRBV9 | . | CASSIGATYTRNEQFF | TGTGCCAGCAGCATAGGGGCGACCTACACTCGCAATGAGCAGTTCTTC
. | TRBJ2-5 | TRBV12-1 | . | CASSLRTRQETQYF | TGTGCCAGCAGCCTGAGGACACGGCAAGAGACCCAGTACTTC
. | TRBJ1-2 | TRBV5-1 | . | CASSLGGGRDYGYTF | TGCGCCAGCAGCTTGGGTGGAGGGCGCGACTATGGCTACACCTTC
. | TRBJ1-5 | TRBV28 | . | CASGASNQPQHF | TGTGCCAGCGGGGCGAGCAATCAGCCCCAGCATTTT
. | TRBJ1-4 | TRBV28 | . | CASSFPERGNEKLFF | TGTGCCAGCAGTTTCCCTGAAAGGGGGAATGAAAAACTGTTTTTT